The 18 T cell receptor beta chains listed next were all sequenced from one sample in a study of cytomegalovirus exposure and HLA in healthy donors. Repertoires were generated with immunoSEQ multiplex PCR, while TCRdb's copy carries only in-frame clones and drops some. The sample consists of hundreds of thousands of clones, more than 75% of them appearing once. The sequenced sample consisted of PBMCs. The receptor source for this set is a man aged 18-30 years in good health and CMV-seronegative.

The rearrangement joins TRBV6-5 to TRBJ1-2; no clear D gene. CDR1 MNHEY and CDR2 SVGAGI come from the germline V gene. V was shortened by 5 bases and J by 8 bases, with 12 bases between the two germline ends. This CDR3 has 12 amino acids. CDR3 residues: CASSPTEGGYTF. In DNA form, the CDR3 reads TGTGCCAGCAGTCCGACGGAGGGAGGCTACACCTTC.

The chain uses TRBV5-6 and TRBJ2-7, with TRBD1 as a possible D gene (7 bases). Germline assignment: CDR1 SGHDT and CDR2 YYEEEE. The CDR3 consists of 15 residues. Trimming left V 0 bases short and J 4 bases short, with 14 bases between. The CDR3 DNA follows: TGTGCCAGCAGCTTGGGACAGGGAGGAGGTTACGAGCAGTACTTC. Its translation: CASSLGQGGGYEQYF. Complete variable domain (other parts from reference TRBV5-6 and TRBJ2-7): DAGVTQSPTHLIKTRGQQVTLRCSPKSGHDTVSWYQQALGQGPQFIFQYYEEEERQRGNFPDRFSGHQFPNYSSELNVNALLLGDSALYLCASSLGQGGGYEQYFGPGTRLTVT.

This clone has more than one count but fewer than ten. The V call is TRBV5-8, the J call TRBJ2-5; 11 bases line up with TRBD2. Germline V CDR1 and CDR2: SGHTS, YDEGEE. The CDR3 sequence is 16 residues long. V shed 0 bases and J 1 base; nucleotides not matched to a gene: 2. CDR3 loop: CASSLGLAGFQETQYF. The CDR3 DNA is TGTGCCAGCAGCTTGGGACTAGCGGGATTCCAAGAGACCCAGTACTTC.

This clone was observed a few times. The V gene is TRBV10-3, the J gene TRBJ1-6, with 7 bases identical to TRBD1. Losses at the gene ends were 4 bases for V and 7 bases for J; bases not matched to a gene: 4. The CDR3 consists of 14 residues. Germline V lookup: CDR1 ENHRY, CDR2 SYGVKD. The CDR3 DNA sequence: TGTGCCATCAGTGCAGGGGGAGCGAATTCACCCCTCCACTTT. Residues: CAISAGGANSPLHF.

The chain links TRBV4-1 to TRBJ2-1; 8 bases map to TRBD2. CDR1 MGHRA and CDR2 YSYEKL come from the germline V gene. The CDR3 totals 14 residues. The V gene end was trimmed by 4 bases and the J gene end by 8 bases; junction bases not matched to a gene: 7. The CDR3 sequence is CASSPAETSDEQFF. The CDR3 nucleotides are TGCGCCAGCAGCCCCGCCGAGACTAGCGATGAGCAGTTCTTC.

The chain is built from TRBV4-1 and TRBJ2-7, with 9 bases lining up with TRBD1. Germline CDR1 reads MGHRA; CDR2 reads YSYEKL. This CDR3 region has 17 residues. The trim removed 1 base at V and 4 bases at J, leaving 11 bases unmatched. In DNA form, the CDR3 reads TGCGCCAGCAGCCAAGTCATCGCCGGGACAGGGCAATACGAGCAGTACTTC. Amino acid sequence: CASSQVIAGTGQYEQYF.

This sequence joins TRBV6-5 and TRBJ2-7, with D possibly matching TRBD1 (6 bases). The CDR3 has 14 residues. Germline V gene data show CDR1 as MNHEY and CDR2 as SVGAGI. V lost 3 bases to trimming and J lost 3 bases, with 12 bases between them. CDR3 sequence reads: CASSYNRENYEQYF. The CDR3 DNA sequence: TGTGCCAGCAGTTATAACAGGGAAAACTACGAGCAGTACTTC.

The rearrangement links TRBV7-9 to TRBJ2-2, with TRBD2 matching 8 bases. Looked up from germline, CDR1 is SEHNR and CDR2 is FQNEAQ (reference sequence). CDR3 size: 14 residues. Trimming at V came to 3 bases and at J to 6 bases, leaving 3 bases not matched to a gene. CDR3 sequence reads: CASSLGLDSGELFF. For the CDR3, the DNA is TGTGCCAGCAGCTTGGGACTAGATTCCGGGGAGCTGTTTTTT. The full variable domain, in which reference TRBV7-9 and TRBJ2-2 provide the parts outside the CDR3, is DTGVSQNPRHKITKRGQNVTFRCDPISEHNRLYWYRQTLGQGPEFLTYFQNEAQLEKSRLLSDRFSAERPKGSFSTLEIQRTEQGDSAMYLCASSLGLDSGELFFGEGSRLTVL.

This clone was detected once. This rearrangement joins TRBV5-1 to TRBJ2-1, with D unresolved. V lost 4 bases, J lost 9 bases, and 20 bases lay in between. The CDR3 is made up of 15 amino acids. CDR1 and CDR2 (germline): SGHRS, YFSETQ. CDR3 coding DNA: TGCGCCAGCAGCGAGACTCCTCGGCGAGATGGTGAGCAGTTCTTC. Protein product: CASSETPRRDGEQFF.

This chain uses TRBV5-1 with TRBJ2-1; D is undetermined. CDR3 length equals 14 residues. Germline CDR1 SGHRS, CDR2 YFSETQ. V lost 0 bases to trimming and J lost 6 bases, with 10 bases between them. CDR3 coding DNA: TGCGCCAGCAGCTTGGTAGCCCCCGCCAATGAGCAGTTCTTC. It translates to CASSLVAPANEQFF.

The rearrangement uses TRBV5-1 and TRBJ2-2, with TRBD1 matching 9 bases. The CDR3 is 16 amino acids. Losses at the gene ends were 0 bases for V and 1 base for J; bases not matched to a gene: 1. From germline, CDR1 is SGHRS and CDR2 YFSETQ. CDR3 sequence: CASSLGDRENTGELFF. The CDR3 DNA sequence: TGCGCCAGCAGCTTGGGGGACAGGGAGAACACCGGGGAGCTGTTTTTT.

V usage is TRBV27 and J usage is TRBJ2-7, with D possibly matching TRBD1 (6 bases). The CDR3 has 16 amino acids. Germline CDR1 and CDR2: MNHEY and SMNVEV (reference sequence). V was cut by 5 bases and J by 0 bases, with 17 bases left in between. Here the CDR3 reads CASSPLPGTHSYEQYF. The CDR3 region has the DNA TGTGCCAGCAGTCCTCTCCCCGGGACACACTCCTACGAGCAGTACTTC.

V and J are TRBV13 and TRBJ2-1, with 11 positions matching TRBD2. This CDR3 comprises 17 residues. V lost 4 bases, J lost 1 base, and 6 bases stayed unmatched. Germline-derived CDR1 and CDR2 are PRHDT and FYEKMQ (reference sequence). CDR3 sequence: CASSSLSSGRSYNEQFF. In DNA form, the CDR3 reads TGTGCCAGCAGCTCGTTATCTAGCGGGAGGTCCTACAATGAGCAGTTCTTC.

The chain carries TRBV7-6 and TRBJ1-6; no definite D call. The CDR3 is 15 residues long. Trimming left V 1 base short and J 0 bases short, with 4 bases between. Germline V gene lookup returns CDR1 SGHVS and CDR2 FNYEAQ. In DNA form, the CDR3 reads TGTGCCAGCAGCTTAGACAGCTCCTATAATTCACCCCTCCACTTT. Translation gives CASSLDSSYNSPLHF.

This rearrangement joins TRBV5-1 to TRBJ2-1, with 12 positions matching TRBD2. The V gene end was trimmed by 2 bases and the J gene end by 1 base; junction bases not matched to a gene: 1. The CDR3 has 16 residues. Germline assignment: CDR1 SGHRS and CDR2 YFSETQ. The chain's CDR3 is CASSLGLAGSYNEQFF. CDR3 nucleotides: TGCGCCAGCAGCTTAGGACTAGCGGGATCCTACAATGAGCAGTTCTTC.

CDR3 nucleotides: TGTGCCAGCAACCCGACAGGGTGGAGTGAGCAGTTCTTC. It is translated as CASNPTGWSEQFF. The rearrangement uses TRBV27 and TRBJ2-1, with TRBD1 matching over 7 bases. This CDR3 is 13 amino acids long. Germline V gene lookup returns CDR1 MNHEY and CDR2 SMNVEV (reference sequence). Trimming at V came to 7 bases and at J to 9 bases, leaving 9 bases not matched to a gene.

The chain links TRBV12-5 to TRBJ2-6; 7 nucleotides agree with TRBD1. The CDR3 extends over 18 amino acids. Germline V lookup: CDR1 LGHNT, CDR2 FRNRAP. J gave up 1 base and V 6 bases, and 12 bases lay outside the gene matches. CDR3 residues: CASGTTGQYISGANVLTF. The CDR3, as DNA: TGTGCTAGTGGGACAACGGGACAGTATATTTCTGGGGCCAACGTCCTGACTTTC.

The DNA of the CDR3 is TGTGCCAGCAGCGCCCATCCGGAGGGTGAGCAGTTCTTC. It yields the protein CASSAHPEGEQFF. The chain is built from TRBV9 and TRBJ2-1; D is possibly TRBD2 (6 bases). Trimming pared 3 bases from V and 9 bases from J, leaving 13 bases between. Germline values: CDR1 SGDLS, CDR2 YYNGEE. This CDR3 region has 13 residues.